This T cell receptor beta chain is from a study of T cell responses to AZD1222 COVID-19 vaccine. Across the study: Second doses at about 4 or about 12 weeks were pooled.

The method was immunoSEQ multiplex PCR; TCRdb's version includes in-frame clones alone and lacks a portion of them. Of some 150,000 clones listed, 89% are singletons. Here the sequenced sample was peripheral blood, taken on day 0 of AZD1222 vaccination. The clonotype comes from an adult in good health.

CDR3 sequence: CARESGGYAMNTEAFF. The CDR3 coding sequence is TGTGCCAGGGAGTCTGGGGGGTACGCCATGAACACTGAAGCTTTCTTT. This chain joins TRBV27 and TRBJ1-1; D is possibly TRBD1 (5 bases). This CDR3 contains 16 residues. Germline CDR1 and CDR2: MNHEY and SMNVEV (reference sequence). The V gene lost 9 bases and the J gene lost 0 bases, with 20 bases spanning the gap.